The clone carrying this T cell receptor (beta chain) occurred a few times. V was shortened by 1 base and J by 1 base, with 4 bases between the two germline ends. The germline V gene encodes CDR1 SEHNR and CDR2 FQNEAQ (reference sequence). This CDR3 region has 13 residues. One entry per CDR3 protein, called by TCRdb with MiXCR from the 5' RACE reads. The repertoire holds 300,000 to 350,000 distinct CDR3 sequences, with approximately 19% as singletons. This entry belongs to a study of T-cell memory formation after mild COVID-19. V is TRBV7-9 and J is TRBJ1-1; D gene ambiguous. This clonotype originated in a man aged 18 to 30 who had mild COVID-19 (a few samples of this study predate the infection). Cell type and time point are not known. Sequencing was done on a sample of PBMCs or a T cell subset sorted from them (not recorded which). The CDR3 DNA sequence: TGTGCCAGCAGCTTAGAGTCGAACACTGAAGCTTTCTTT. Its translation is CASSLESNTEAFF.